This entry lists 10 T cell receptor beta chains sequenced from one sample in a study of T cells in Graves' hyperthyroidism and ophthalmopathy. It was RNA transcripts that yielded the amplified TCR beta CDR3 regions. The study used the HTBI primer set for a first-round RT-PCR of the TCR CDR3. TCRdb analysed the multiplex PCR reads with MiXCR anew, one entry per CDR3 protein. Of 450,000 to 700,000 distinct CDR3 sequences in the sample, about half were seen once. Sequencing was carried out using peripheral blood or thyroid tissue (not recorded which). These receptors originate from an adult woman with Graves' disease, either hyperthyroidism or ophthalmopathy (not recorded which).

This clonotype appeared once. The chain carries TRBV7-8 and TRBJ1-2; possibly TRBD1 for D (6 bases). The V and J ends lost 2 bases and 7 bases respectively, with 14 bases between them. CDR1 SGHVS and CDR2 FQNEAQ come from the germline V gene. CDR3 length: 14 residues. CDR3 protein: CASSLHRDIGGYTF. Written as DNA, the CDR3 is TGTGCCAGCAGCTTACACAGGGACATTGGTGGCTACACCTTC.

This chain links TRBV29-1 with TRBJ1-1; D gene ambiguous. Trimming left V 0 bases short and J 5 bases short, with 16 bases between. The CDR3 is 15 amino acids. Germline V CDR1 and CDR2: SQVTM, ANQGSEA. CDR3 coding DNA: TGCAGCGTTGAAGATCCCCCGGGTCGACGGACTGAAGCTTTCTTT. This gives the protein CSVEDPPGRRTEAFF.

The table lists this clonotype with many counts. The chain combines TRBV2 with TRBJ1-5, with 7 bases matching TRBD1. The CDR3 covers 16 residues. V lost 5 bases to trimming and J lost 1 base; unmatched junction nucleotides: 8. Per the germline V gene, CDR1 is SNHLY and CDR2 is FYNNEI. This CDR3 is CASSPQGVYSNQPQHF. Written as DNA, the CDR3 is TGTGCCAGCAGTCCTCAGGGGGTGTACAGCAATCAGCCCCAGCATTTT.

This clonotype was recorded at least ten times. The CDR3 region is CASSLIGRGEAFF. CDR3 DNA sequence: TGCGCCAGCAGCTTGATAGGCAGGGGTGAAGCTTTCTTT. The gene calls are TRBV5-1 and TRBJ1-1, with TRBD1 as a possible D gene (6 bases). The V end was cut by 1 base, the J end by 7 bases, with 11 bases between. Germline assignment: CDR1 SGHRS and CDR2 YFSETQ. There are 13 residues in the CDR3. Full variable domain (missing parts from reference TRBV5-1 and TRBJ1-1): KAGVTQTPRYLIKTRGQQVTLSCSPISGHRSVSWYQQTPGQGLQFLFEYFSETQRNKGNFPGRFSGRQFSNSRSEMNVSTLELGDSALYLCASSLIGRGEAFFGQGTRLTVV.

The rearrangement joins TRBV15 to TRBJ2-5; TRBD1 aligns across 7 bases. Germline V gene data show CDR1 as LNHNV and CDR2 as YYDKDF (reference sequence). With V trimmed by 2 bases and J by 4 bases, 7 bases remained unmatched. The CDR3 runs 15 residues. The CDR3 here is CATSRRNRGGETQYF. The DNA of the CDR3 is TGTGCCACCAGCAGACGAAACAGGGGTGGAGAGACCCAGTACTTC.

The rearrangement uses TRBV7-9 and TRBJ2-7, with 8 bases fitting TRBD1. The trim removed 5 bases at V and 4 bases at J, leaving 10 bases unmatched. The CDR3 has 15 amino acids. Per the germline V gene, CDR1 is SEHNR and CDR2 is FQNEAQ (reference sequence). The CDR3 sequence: CASSKVDRGEYEQYF. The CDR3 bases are TGTGCCAGCAGCAAAGTCGACAGGGGAGAATACGAGCAGTACTTC. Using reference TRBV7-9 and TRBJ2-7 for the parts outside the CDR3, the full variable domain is DTGVSQNPRHKITKRGQNVTFRCDPISEHNRLYWYRQTLGQGPEFLTYFQNEAQLEKSRLLSDRFSAERPKGSFSTLEIQRTEQGDSAMYLCASSKVDRGEYEQYFGPGTRLTVT.

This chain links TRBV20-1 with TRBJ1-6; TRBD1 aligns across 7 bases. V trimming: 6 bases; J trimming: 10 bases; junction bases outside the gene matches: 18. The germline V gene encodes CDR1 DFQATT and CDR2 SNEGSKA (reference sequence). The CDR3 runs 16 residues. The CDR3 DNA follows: TGCAGTGCCAGCTCCCTGAGACAGGGCGATTTGTCACCCCTCCACTTT. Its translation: CSASSLRQGDLSPLHF.

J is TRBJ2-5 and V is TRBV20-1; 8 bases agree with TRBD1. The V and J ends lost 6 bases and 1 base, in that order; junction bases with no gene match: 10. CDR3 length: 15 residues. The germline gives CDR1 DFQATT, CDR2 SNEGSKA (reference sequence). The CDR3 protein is CSAIALDRAQETQYF. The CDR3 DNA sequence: TGCAGTGCAATTGCTCTGGACAGGGCCCAAGAGACCCAGTACTTC.

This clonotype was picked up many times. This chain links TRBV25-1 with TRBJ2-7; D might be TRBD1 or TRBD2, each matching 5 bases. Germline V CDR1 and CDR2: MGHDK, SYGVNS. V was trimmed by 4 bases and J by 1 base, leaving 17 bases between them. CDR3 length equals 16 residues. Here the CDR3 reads CASSGGARDGSYEQYF. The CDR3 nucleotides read TGTGCCAGCAGTGGCGGCGCAAGGGACGGATCCTACGAGCAGTACTTC.

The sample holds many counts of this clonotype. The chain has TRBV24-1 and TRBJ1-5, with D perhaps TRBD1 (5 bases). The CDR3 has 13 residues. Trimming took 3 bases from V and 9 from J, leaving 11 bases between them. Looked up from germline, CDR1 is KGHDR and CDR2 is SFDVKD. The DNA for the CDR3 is TGTGCCACCAGTGATATAGAGAGGGGGCCCCAGCATTTT. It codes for CATSDIERGPQHF.